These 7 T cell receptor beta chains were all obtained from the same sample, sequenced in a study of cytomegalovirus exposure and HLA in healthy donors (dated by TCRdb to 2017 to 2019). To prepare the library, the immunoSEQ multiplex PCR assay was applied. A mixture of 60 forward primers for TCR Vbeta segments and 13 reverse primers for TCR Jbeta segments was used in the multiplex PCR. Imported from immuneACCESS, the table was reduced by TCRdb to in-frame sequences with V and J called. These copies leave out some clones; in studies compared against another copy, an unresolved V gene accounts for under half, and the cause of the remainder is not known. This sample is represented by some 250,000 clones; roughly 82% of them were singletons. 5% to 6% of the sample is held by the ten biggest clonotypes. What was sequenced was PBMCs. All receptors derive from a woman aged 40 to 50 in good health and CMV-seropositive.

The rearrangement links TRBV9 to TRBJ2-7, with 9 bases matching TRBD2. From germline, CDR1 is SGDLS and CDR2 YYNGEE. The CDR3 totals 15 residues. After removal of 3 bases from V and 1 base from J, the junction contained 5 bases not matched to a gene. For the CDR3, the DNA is TGTGCCAGCAGCGGAGGCGGGGGGGCTTCCTACGAGCAGTACTTC. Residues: CASSGGGGASYEQYF.

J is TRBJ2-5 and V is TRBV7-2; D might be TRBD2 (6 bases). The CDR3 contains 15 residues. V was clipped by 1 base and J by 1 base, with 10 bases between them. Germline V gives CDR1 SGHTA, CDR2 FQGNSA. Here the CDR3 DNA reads TGTGCCAGCAGCTTAGTCCGCGGGGTCCAAGAGACCCAGTACTTC. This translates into CASSLVRGVQETQYF.

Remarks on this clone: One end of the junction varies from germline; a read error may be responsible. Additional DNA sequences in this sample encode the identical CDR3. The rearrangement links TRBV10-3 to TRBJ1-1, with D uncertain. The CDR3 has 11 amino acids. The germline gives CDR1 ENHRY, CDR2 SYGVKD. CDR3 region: CAIRANTEAFF. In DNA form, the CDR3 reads TGTGCCATCAGAGCGAACACTGAAGCTTTTTTT.

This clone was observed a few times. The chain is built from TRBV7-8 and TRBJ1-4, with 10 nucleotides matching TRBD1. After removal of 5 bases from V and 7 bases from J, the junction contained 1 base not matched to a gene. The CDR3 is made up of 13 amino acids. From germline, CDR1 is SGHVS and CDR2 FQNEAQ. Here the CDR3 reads CASSRDRGEKLFF. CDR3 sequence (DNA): TGTGCCAGCAGCCGGGACAGGGGTGAAAAACTGTTTTTT.

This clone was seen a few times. The CDR3 protein is CASSLGGVLNAFF. The CDR3 nucleotides are TGTGCCAGCAGCTTAGGGGGGGTCTTGAATGCTTTCTTT. V gene TRBV7-8 combines with J gene TRBJ1-1; D perhaps matches TRBD1 (5 bases). Germline assignment: CDR1 SGHVS and CDR2 FQNEAQ. The V end lost 1 base, the J end lost 11 bases, and 14 bases lay between the germline ends. This CDR3 has 13 amino acids. Supplemented by reference TRBV7-8 and TRBJ1-1, the full variable domain reads GAGVSQSPRYKVAKRGQDVALRCDPISGHVSLFWYQQALGQGPEFLTYFQNEAQLDKSGLPSDRFFAERPEGSVSTLKIQRTQQEDSAVYLCASSLGGVLNAFFGQGTRLTVV.

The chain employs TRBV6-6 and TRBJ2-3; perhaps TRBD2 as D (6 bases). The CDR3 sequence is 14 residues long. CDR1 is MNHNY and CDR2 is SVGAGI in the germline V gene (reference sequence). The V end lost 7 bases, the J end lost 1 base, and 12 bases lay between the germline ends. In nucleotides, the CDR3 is TGTGCCAGCATACCAGCGGGCGGCACAGATACGCAGTATTTT. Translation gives CASIPAGGTDTQYF.

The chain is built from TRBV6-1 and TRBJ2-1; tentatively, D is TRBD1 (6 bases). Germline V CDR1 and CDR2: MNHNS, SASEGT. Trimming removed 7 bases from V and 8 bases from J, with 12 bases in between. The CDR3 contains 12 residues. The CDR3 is CASTTGIYEQFF. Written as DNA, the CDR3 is TGTGCCAGCACAACAGGGATATATGAGCAGTTCTTC.